Sequencing of this TCR beta chain was carried out in a study of shared clonotypes between healthy human individuals. Genomic DNA belonging to each subset was distributed in equal measure over several immunoSEQ plates. Profiling relied on immunoSEQ multiplex PCR, and the TCRdb table lists in-frame clones only, not all of them. The sample includes approximately 1.9 million clones, around 93% of them seen just once. Naive CD8 isolation took CD45RO-negative cells positively selected for CCR7 and excluded terminally differentiated effector memory CD45RA+ cells. Caucasian adults living in Nashville, Tennessee, provided all samples. The sequence was obtained from a man between 18 and 29 years old in good health. Some clones in this sample may be carry-over from other donors' samples. The sample taken for sequencing was naive CD8+ T cells from PBMCs.

In nucleotides, the CDR3 is TGTGCCAGCAGCTTCTTACCTGCGAACACCGGGGAGCTGTTTTTT. It translates to CASSFLPANTGELFF. V gene TRBV11-2 combines with J gene TRBJ2-2; D unresolved. Germline-derived CDR1 and CDR2 are SGHAT and FQNNGV. The CDR3 is 15 amino acids. V was cut by 3 bases and J by 0 bases, with 8 bases left in between. The variable domain in full, completed from reference TRBV11-2 and TRBJ2-2, reads EAGVAQSPRYKIIEKRQSVAFWCNPISGHATLYWYQQILGQGPKLLIQFQNNGVVDDSQLPKDRFSAERLKGVDSTLKIQPAKLEDSAVYLCASSFLPANTGELFFGEGSRLTVL.